In this sample, the clone carrying this T cell receptor (beta chain) turned up a few times. Its specificity is unknown. The sample is drawn from a study of T-cell reconstitution after alpha-beta-depleted transplantation in children. Study-wide results and caveats: Newly produced T cells mostly accounted for T-cell counts and diversity one year post-transplant. After transplant, at about two months, alpha-beta T cells were reportedly derived from several hundred expanded graft clones.

This CDR3 is built from 13 residues. Germline V gives CDR1 MDHEN, CDR2 SYDVKM. V was shortened by 6 bases and J by 2 bases, with 11 bases between the two germline ends. Molecular barcoding with unique molecular identifiers was used for the TCRbeta library. TCRdb re-derived calls from the PCR reads in MiXCR, one entry per CDR3 protein. The table lists 450,000 to 550,000 distinct CDR3 sequences, approximately 10% of them singletons. The rearrangement uses TRBV28 and TRBJ2-7, with D tentatively TRBD1 (6 bases). The source of this sequence is a female patient aged 2 to 10 who had a stem cell transplant for aplastic anemia, so the T cells may come from the graft donor. The material sequenced was PBMCs, mostly from graft donor cells, taken 180 days after TCRalphabeta/CD19-depleted stem cell transplant. CDR3 sequence reads: CASRRDIPYEQYF. For the CDR3, the DNA is TGTGCCAGCAGACGGGACATTCCCTACGAGCAGTACTTC.